This entry features one T cell receptor (beta chain) sequence. This table comes from immunoSEQ multiplex PCR, and its TCRdb copy is limited to in-frame clones, with some not included. The sample yields about 67,000 clones, roughly 98% seen once. The ends lost 0 bases at V and 0 bases at J; junction bases unmatched: 6. CDR3 length: 16 amino acids. Per germline, CDR1 SGHRS and CDR2 YFSETQ. These data are taken from a study of technical replicates of blood from several donors. The material sequenced was T cells isolated from PBMCs. The receptor was derived from a human donor in good health. The chain combines TRBV5-1 with TRBJ2-7, with 7 bases aligning to TRBD1. The CDR3 is CASSLEDRTRSYEQYF. The CDR3 DNA is TGCGCCAGCAGCTTGGAGGACAGGACTCGCTCCTACGAGCAGTACTTC.